This T cell receptor (beta chain) is drawn from a study of blood T cell repertoires in COVID-19. Participants reported their clinical history, and cohort assignment relied on those reports. Germline V gene sequence: CDR1 SGHNT, CDR2 YYREEE (reference sequence). The CDR3 is 14 residues long. With V trimmed by 3 bases and J by 4 bases, 4 bases remained unmatched. Clones were read by immunoSEQ multiplex PCR, and TCRdb kept only the in-frame ones, dropping some. Of some 260,000 clones detected, roughly 90% appear once; the ten largest clones hold about 6.9%. This rearrangement joins TRBV5-4 to TRBJ2-7; 10 bases are a match to TRBD1. The sample taken for sequencing was PBMCs or T cells enriched from blood (not recorded which). The sequence came from a woman aged 25-40 years with acute COVID-19. CDR3 sequence (DNA): TGTGCCAGCAGCTCAGGACAGGGGGGTTACGAGCAGTACTTC. Residues: CASSSGQGGYEQYF. Using reference TRBV5-4 and TRBJ2-7 for the parts outside the CDR3, the full variable domain is ETGVTQSPTHLIKTRGQQVTLRCSSQSGHNTVSWYQQALGQGPQFIFQYYREEENGRGNFPPRFSGLQFPNYSSELNVNALELDDSALYLCASSSGQGGYEQYFGPGTRLTVT.